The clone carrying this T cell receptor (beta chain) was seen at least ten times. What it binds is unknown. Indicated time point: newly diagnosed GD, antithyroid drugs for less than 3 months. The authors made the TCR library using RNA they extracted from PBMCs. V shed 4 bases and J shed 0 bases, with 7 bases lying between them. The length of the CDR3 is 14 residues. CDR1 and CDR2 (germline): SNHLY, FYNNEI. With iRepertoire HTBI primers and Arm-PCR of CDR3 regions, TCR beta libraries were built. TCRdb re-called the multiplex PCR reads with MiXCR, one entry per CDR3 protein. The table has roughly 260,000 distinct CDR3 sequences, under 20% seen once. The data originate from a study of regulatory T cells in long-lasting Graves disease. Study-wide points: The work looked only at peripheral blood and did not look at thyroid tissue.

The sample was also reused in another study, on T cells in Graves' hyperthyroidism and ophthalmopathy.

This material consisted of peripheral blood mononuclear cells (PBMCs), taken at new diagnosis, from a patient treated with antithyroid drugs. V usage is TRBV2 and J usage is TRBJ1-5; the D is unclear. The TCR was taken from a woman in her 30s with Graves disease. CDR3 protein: CASSGSYSNQPQHF. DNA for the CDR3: TGTGCCAGCAGTGGATCGTATAGCAATCAGCCCCAGCATTTT.